The rows below give T cell receptor beta chains drawn from one sample of a study of vaccination effects on CD4 cells after COVID-19. The repertoire was sequenced with immunoSEQ multiplex PCR; TCRdb's copy has only in-frame clones and lacks some. Altogether 50,000 to 65,000 clones are present, 81% being singletons, with the ten largest covering about 2.4%. These TCRs' antigens remain unknown. The source material was CD4+ T cells from PBMCs cultured with HCoV-229E spike peptides, sampled before COVID-19 vaccination. These receptors were obtained from a human donor who received a COVID-19 vaccine. Both conserved end residues are part of each CDR3. A D gene is named only where the DNA matches it firmly. A clone size is listed for some rows: how often the clone was seen (once, few, many), or a class if it is expanded.

NA	TRBV9	NA	TRBJ2-3	TGTGCCAGCAGCGTAGGAGGGTCATCCTCTAGCACAGATACGCAGTATTTT	CASSVGGSSSSTDTQYF
NA	TRBV5-5	NA	TRBJ2-3	TGTGCCAGCAGCTTGGGCAGGGGCACAGATACGCAGTATTTT	CASSLGRGTDTQYF
NA	TRBV4-1	NA	TRBJ2-5	TGCGCCAGCAGTCAAGCGGTGAAAGAGACCCAGTACTTC	CASSQAVKETQYF
TRBD2	TRBV7-2	NA	TRBJ2-1	TGTGCCAGCAGCTTAACCGGGACTAGCGGTTACAATGAGCAGTTCTTC	CASSLTGTSGYNEQFF
TRBD1	TRBV6-2/TRBV6-3	NA	TRBJ2-2	TGTGCCAGCAGTTACTTCCCTCTGGACAGGACCGGGGAGCTGTTTTTT	CASSYFPLDRTGELFF
NA	TRBV18	NA	TRBJ2-1	TGTGCCAGCTCACCACTAGTATCACCGGTTACTACCTACAATGAGCAGTTCTTC	CASSPLVSPVTTYNEQFF
TRBD2	TRBV6-2/TRBV6-3	NA	TRBJ2-3	TGTGCCAGCAGTTACCGGCCTAGCGGGGGGGGCACAGATACGCAGTATTTT	CASSYRPSGGGTDTQYF
TRBD1	TRBV24-1	NA	TRBJ2-1	TGTGCCACCAGTTGGACAGGGCGGAACGATGAGCAGTTCTTC	CATSWTGRNDEQFF
NA	TRBV19	NA	TRBJ1-1	TGTGCCAGTAGTATCGGGCAGGGGAATGAAGCTTTCTTT	CASSIGQGNEAFF
NA	TRBV19	NA	TRBJ1-1	TGTGCCAGTAGTCCGGGGGGCGGCGGGGCGAAAACTGAAGCTTTCTTT	CASSPGGGGAKTEAFF
TRBD1	TRBV18	few	TRBJ1-1	TGTGCCAGCTCAGATGCGGGACAGGGCAACACTGAAGCTTTCTTT	CASSDAGQGNTEAFF
NA	TRBV7-2	NA	TRBJ2-5	TGTGCCAGCAGCCGCCAAGTTGGGGGGCGTCAAGAGACCCAGTACTTC	CASSRQVGGRQETQYF
NA	TRBV9	NA	TRBJ1-3	TGTGCCAGCAGCGTAGCAGAAGGGACAGGAAACACCATATATTTT	CASSVAEGTGNTIYF
TRBD2	TRBV27	NA	TRBJ2-1	TGTGCCAGCAGTGGGGGGGACCGATCCTACAATGAGCAGTTCTTC	CASSGGDRSYNEQFF
NA	TRBV12-5	NA	TRBJ2-3	TGTGCTAGTGGTATCCAGTCGCCCAGGCCGCAGTATTTT	CASGIQSPRPQYF
NA	TRBV6-4	once	TRBJ2-2	TGTGCCAGCGAGGCGGGACAGTACACCGGGGAGCTGTTTTTT	CASEAGQYTGELFF
NA	TRBV6-6	NA	TRBJ2-3	TGTGCCAGCAGCGGGCGGGCCGCTAGCACAGATACGCAGTATTTT	CASSGRAASTDTQYF
NA	TRBV10-1	NA	TRBJ2-4	TGCGCCAGCAGTGACTCAGGGGCTGCCAAAAACATTCAGTACTTC	CASSDSGAAKNIQYF
TRBD2	TRBV24-1	NA	TRBJ2-5	TGTGCCACCAGTGATTTAAGCGGGGGTAGGGAGACCCAGTACTTC	CATSDLSGGRETQYF
NA	TRBV4-1	NA	TRBJ1-2	TGCGCCAGCAGCCGCCCGCAGGTTATCCATGACTATGGCTACACCTTC	CASSRPQVIHDYGYTF
TRBD1	TRBV5-6	NA	TRBJ2-2	TGTGCCAGCAGCGTGGGACAGGCGAACACCGGGGAGCTGTTTTTT	CASSVGQANTGELFF
NA	TRBV3-1/TRBV3-2	NA	TRBJ2-3	TGTGCCAGCAGCTTGGGACGGCACACAGATACGCAGTATTTT	CASSLGRHTDTQYF
NA	TRBV6-2/TRBV6-3	NA	TRBJ2-4	TGTGCCAGCAGTTACTCGAAAGGGATTTCCAAAAACATTCAGTACTTC	CASSYSKGISKNIQYF
NA	TRBV23-1	NA	TRBJ2-2	TGCGCCAGCAGCGACTTACCGGGCCCGGGGTCGATCACCGGGGAGCTGTTTTTT	CASSDLPGPGSITGELFF
NA	TRBV10-2	NA	TRBJ1-2	TGCGCCAGCAGGCAGTCCCCGGGTTATGGCTACACCTTC	CASRQSPGYGYTF
NA	TRBV6-1	NA	TRBJ1-6	TGTGCCAGCAGTGAATATGGCGCGGAAAATAATTCACCCCTCCACTTT	CASSEYGAENNSPLHF
NA	TRBV10-1	NA	TRBJ2-1	TGCGCCAGCAGTGAGAACCGGCGGGGTGGCTACAATGAGCAGTTCTTC	CASSENRRGGYNEQFF
NA	TRBV6-1	NA	TRBJ1-1	TGTGCCAGCAGTGCAGCGGGGAGAACTGAAGCTTTCTTT	CASSAAGRTEAFF
NA	TRBV5-1	NA	TRBJ1-2	TGCGCCAGCAGCCCCACTGACCCGGATGGCTACACCTTC	CASSPTDPDGYTF
NA	TRBV2	NA	TRBJ1-1	TGTGCCAGCAGTGATTACAAGGGCTCGGGACTCGGAGCTTTCTTT	CASSDYKGSGLGAFF
NA	TRBV28	NA	TRBJ2-1	TGTGCCAGCCCCCCACCGGGGTTTAACAATGAGCAGTTCTTC	CASPPPGFNNEQFF
NA	TRBV30	NA	TRBJ1-1	TGTGCCTGGACGGAGACGGTGAACACTGAAGCTTTCTTT	CAWTETVNTEAFF
NA	TRBV19	NA	TRBJ1-3	TGTGCCAGTGTCCGCGGTCCTGGAAACACCATATATTTT	CASVRGPGNTIYF
NA	TRBV18	once	TRBJ1-6	TGTGCCAGCTCAGCGGGACCCCTGAATTCACCCCTCCACTTT	CASSAGPLNSPLHF
NA	TRBV3-1/TRBV3-2	NA	TRBJ1-6	TGTGCCAGCAGCCAAGATAGGTCAGGGAATTCACCCCTCCACTTT	CASSQDRSGNSPLHF
TRBD1	TRBV19	NA	TRBJ2-2	TGTGCCAGTAGTCTAACAGGGGCCCTAGCGAACACCGGGGAGCTGTTTTTT	CASSLTGALANTGELFF
NA	TRBV5-1	NA	TRBJ1-1	TGCGCCAGCAGCTTGCCCTCTAATGGGGCATCCGAAGCTTTCTTT	CASSLPSNGASEAFF
NA	TRBV5-1	NA	TRBJ2-5	TGCGCCAGCAGCTTGGGAGGGGGAGAGACCCAGTACTTC	CASSLGGGETQYF
TRBD1	TRBV24-1	NA	TRBJ2-5	TGTGCCACCAGCCCTTCCCAAACAGGGGACGAGACCCAGTACTTC	CATSPSQTGDETQYF
TRBD1	TRBV12-3/TRBV12-4	NA	TRBJ1-2	TGTGCCAGCAGCCCTAACAGGGGCAGGGGCTACACCTTC	CASSPNRGRGYTF
TRBD1	TRBV19	NA	TRBJ1-1	TGTGCCAGTCAAGGACAGGGGCTATCGAACACTGAAGCTTTCTTT	CASQGQGLSNTEAFF
NA	TRBV18	NA	TRBJ1-2	TGTGCCAGCTCACCCGAGGGCCACTATGGCTACACCTTC	CASSPEGHYGYTF
TRBD2	TRBV2	NA	TRBJ2-2	TGTGCCAGCAGAAGCCTAGCGGGGGGGAACACCGGGGAGCTGTTTTTT	CASRSLAGGNTGELFF